A selection of T cell receptor beta chains follows, all from one sample in a study of blood T cell repertoires in COVID-19. The repertoire was sequenced with immunoSEQ multiplex PCR; TCRdb's copy has only in-frame clones and lacks some. The table records 150,000 or so clones, roughly 84% of them present only once. Sequences were obtained from PBMCs or T cells enriched from blood (not recorded which). The receptors come from a woman in her 50s who had been exposed to COVID-19. CDR3s include the opening cysteine and the closing phenylalanine or tryptophan. The D gene is left open where the match is weak. Clone sizes are given selectively: once, few, many, or a class where the clone is expanded.

TRBD1	TRBV6-6	-	TRBJ1-5	CASRADRVYQPQHF	TGTGCCAGCAGAGCTGACAGGGTATATCAGCCCCAGCATTTT
-	TRBV20-1	-	TRBJ2-1	CSARDTPGQFF	TGCAGTGCTAGGGACACTCCTGGGCAGTTCTTC
TRBD1	TRBV19	-	TRBJ1-2	CATLQGDYTF	TGTGCCACCCTACAGGGGGATTACACCTTC
-	TRBV5-1	-	TRBJ1-3	CASRVTPGNTIYF	TGCGCCAGCCGGGTCACCCCCGGAAACACCATATATTTT
-	TRBV4-3	few	TRBJ1-6	CASSQTREVRTNSPLHF	TGCGCCAGCAGCCAAACTCGGGAAGTGCGGACGAATTCACCCCTCCACTTT
-	TRBV25-1	few	TRBJ1-1	CASSQQGNTEAFF	TGTGCCAGCAGTCAACAGGGTAACACTGAAGCTTTCTTT
-	TRBV11-2	-	TRBJ2-5	CASSLSGVTPQETQYF	TGTGCCAGCAGCTTATCTGGAGTCACGCCTCAAGAGACCCAGTACTTC
-	TRBV15	-	TRBJ2-1	CATSRAAGHEQFF	TGTGCCACCAGCAGAGCCGCCGGTCATGAGCAGTTCTTC
-	TRBV29-1	-	TRBJ1-1	CSGSKAALNTEAFF	TGCAGCGGATCGAAGGCGGCCTTGAACACTGAAGCTTTCTTT
-	TRBV5-6	-	TRBJ1-5	CASSLGTAGHQPQHF	TGTGCCAGCAGCTTGGGGACAGCGGGGCATCAGCCCCAGCATTTT
-	TRBV19	-	TRBJ1-5	CASSRGQSNSNQPQHF	TGTGCCAGTAGTAGGGGGCAGAGCAATAGCAATCAGCCCCAGCATTTT
-	TRBV10-1	-	TRBJ1-5	CASSESTGGGTGTALLGQPQHF	TGCGCCAGCAGTGAGTCGACTGGGGGTGGGACTGGGACTGCCCTCCTGGGTCAGCCCCAGCATTTT
TRBD2	TRBV5-4	once	TRBJ2-7	CASSLILAGASYEQYF	TGTGCCAGCAGCTTGATCCTAGCGGGAGCCTCCTACGAGCAGTACTTC
TRBD1	TRBV18	-	TRBJ1-2	CASSPLTGDGYTF	TGTGCCAGCTCACCTCTGACAGGGGATGGCTACACCTTC
TRBD1	TRBV9	-	TRBJ2-1	CASSVSSRGLSEQFF	TGTGCCAGCAGCGTATCCAGCAGGGGGCTTAGTGAGCAGTTCTTC
-	TRBV27	-	TRBJ1-4	CASSLYPLEEKLFF	TGTGCCAGCAGTTTATACCCATTGGAGGAAAAACTGTTTTTT
-	TRBV3-1/TRBV3-2	once	TRBJ1-3	CASSPSMGNTIYF	TGTGCCAGCAGCCCCAGTATGGGAAACACCATATATTTT
-	TRBV20-1	few	TRBJ1-2	CSASSGVRDGYTF	TGCAGTGCTAGTTCCGGGGTCCGAGATGGCTACACCTTC
TRBD2	TRBV27	-	TRBJ2-7	CASRGREGLYEQYF	TGTGCCAGCAGGGGTCGGGAGGGCCTATACGAGCAGTACTTC
TRBD2	TRBV24-1	-	TRBJ2-3	CATSDPGTSGGPDTQYF	TGTGCCACCAGTGATCCCGGGACTAGCGGGGGGCCAGATACGCAGTATTTT
TRBD1	TRBV7-9	-	TRBJ1-1	CASSPYPGQGRTEAFF	TGTGCCAGCAGCCCATACCCCGGACAGGGCCGGACTGAAGCTTTCTTT
TRBD1	TRBV10-1	-	TRBJ2-7	CASSDASRGHREQYF	TGCGCCAGCAGTGATGCATCGAGGGGGCATCGGGAGCAGTACTTC
TRBD1	TRBV30	-	TRBJ1-1	CAWSPGQGPNTEAFF	TGTGCCTGGAGTCCGGGACAGGGACCGAACACTGAAGCTTTCTTT
TRBD1	TRBV19	-	TRBJ2-1	CASSIDAGGSYNEQFF	TGTGCCAGTAGTATAGACGCAGGGGGCTCCTACAATGAGCAGTTCTTC
TRBD1	TRBV4-1	-	TRBJ2-2	CASSPSGQGAGTGELFF	TGCGCCAGCAGCCCGTCGGGACAGGGGGCTGGAACCGGGGAGCTGTTTTTT
-	TRBV6-2/TRBV6-3	-	TRBJ1-1	CASSSPVALNTEAFF	TGTGCCAGCAGCTCGCCAGTAGCCTTGAACACTGAAGCTTTCTTT
TRBD1	TRBV5-4	-	TRBJ2-3	CASSFRDRGRRTDTQYF	TGTGCCAGCAGCTTCCGGGACAGGGGGCGTCGCACAGATACGCAGTATTTT
-	TRBV7-6	-	TRBJ1-4	CASSLAGGTAHNEKLFF	TGTGCCAGCAGCTTAGCGGGAGGGACTGCACATAATGAAAAACTGTTTTTT
-	TRBV4-3	-	TRBJ1-2	CASSQDQLVPANYGYTF	TGCGCCAGCAGCCAAGACCAGTTGGTCCCAGCTAACTATGGCTACACCTTC
-	TRBV7-9	-	TRBJ1-1	CASMERLQNTEAFF	TGTGCCAGCATGGAGAGACTGCAGAACACTGAAGCTTTCTTT
-	TRBV5-3	-	TRBJ1-2	CARSRGIYGYTF	TGTGCCAGAAGCAGGGGAATCTATGGCTACACCTTC
-	TRBV6-5	-	TRBJ1-6	CATQPLTNNSPLHF	TGTGCCACTCAACCCCTCACAAATAATTCACCCCTCCACTTT
-	TRBV6-5	-	TRBJ2-3	CASRQGFDTDTQYF	TGTGCCAGCAGACAGGGTTTCGACACAGATACGCAGTATTTT
TRBD2	TRBV10-3	-	TRBJ2-7	CAISGGLADSYEQYF	TGTGCCATCAGTGGCGGACTAGCCGATTCCTACGAGCAGTACTTC
TRBD2	TRBV5-1	-	TRBJ2-1	CASSFGLARRGSYNEQFF	TGCGCCAGCAGCTTCGGACTAGCGAGGAGGGGATCCTACAATGAGCAGTTCTTC
-	TRBV4-3	-	TRBJ2-5	CASSQDPGGQETQYF	TGCGCCAGCAGCCAAGATCCCGGGGGCCAAGAGACCCAGTACTTC
-	TRBV7-9	-	TRBJ1-2	CASSQTGYGYTF	TGTGCCAGCAGCCAAACAGGGTATGGCTACACCTTC
-	TRBV6-2/TRBV6-3	-	TRBJ2-5	CASSRDTQETQYF	TGTGCCAGCAGCCGAGACACTCAAGAGACCCAGTACTTC
TRBD1	TRBV6-2/TRBV6-3	-	TRBJ1-2	CASSYTRSLTGTYGYTF	TGTGCCAGCAGTTACACCCGTTCGCTGACAGGGACCTATGGCTACACCTTC
-	TRBV5-6	-	TRBJ1-5	CASSLGFGPQHF	TGTGCCAGCAGCTTGGGGTTCGGGCCCCAGCATTTT
-	TRBV9	once	TRBJ2-4	CASSVGGAKNIQYF	TGTGCCAGCAGCGTAGGCGGGGCAAAAAACATTCAGTACTTC